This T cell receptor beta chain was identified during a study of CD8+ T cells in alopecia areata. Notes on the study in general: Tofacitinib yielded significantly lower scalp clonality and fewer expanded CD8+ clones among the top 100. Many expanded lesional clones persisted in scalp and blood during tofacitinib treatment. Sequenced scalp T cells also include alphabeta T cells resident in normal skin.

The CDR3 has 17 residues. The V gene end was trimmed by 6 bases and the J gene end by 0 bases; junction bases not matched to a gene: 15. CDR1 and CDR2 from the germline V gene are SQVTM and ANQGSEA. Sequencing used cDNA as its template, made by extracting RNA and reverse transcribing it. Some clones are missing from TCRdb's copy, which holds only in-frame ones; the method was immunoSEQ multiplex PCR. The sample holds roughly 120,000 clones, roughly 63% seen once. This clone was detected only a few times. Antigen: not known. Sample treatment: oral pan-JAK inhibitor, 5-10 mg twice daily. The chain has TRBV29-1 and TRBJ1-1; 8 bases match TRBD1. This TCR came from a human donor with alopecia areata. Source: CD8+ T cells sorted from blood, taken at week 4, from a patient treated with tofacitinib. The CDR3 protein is CSVPPQGALPMNTEAFF. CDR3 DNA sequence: TGCAGCGTACCACCTCAGGGGGCGCTCCCCATGAACACTGAAGCTTTCTTT.